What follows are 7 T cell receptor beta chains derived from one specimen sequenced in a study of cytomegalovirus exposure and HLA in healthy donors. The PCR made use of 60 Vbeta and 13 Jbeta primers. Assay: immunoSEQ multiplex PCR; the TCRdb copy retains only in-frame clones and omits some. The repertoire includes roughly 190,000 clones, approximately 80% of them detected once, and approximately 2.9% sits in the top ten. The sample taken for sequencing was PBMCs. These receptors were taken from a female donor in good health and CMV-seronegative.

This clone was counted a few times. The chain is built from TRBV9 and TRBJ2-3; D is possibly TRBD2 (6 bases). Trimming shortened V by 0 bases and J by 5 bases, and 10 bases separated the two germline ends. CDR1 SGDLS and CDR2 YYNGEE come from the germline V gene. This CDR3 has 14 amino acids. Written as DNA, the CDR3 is TGTGCCAGCAGCGTAGGCGGGGCCGGAGATACGCAGTATTTT. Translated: CASSVGGAGDTQYF.

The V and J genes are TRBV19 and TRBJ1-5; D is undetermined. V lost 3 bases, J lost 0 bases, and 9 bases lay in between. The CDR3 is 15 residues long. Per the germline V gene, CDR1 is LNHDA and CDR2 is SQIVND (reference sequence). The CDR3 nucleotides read TGTGCCAGTAGTATGGCGGGGTATAGCAATCAGCCCCAGCATTTT. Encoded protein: CASSMAGYSNQPQHF.

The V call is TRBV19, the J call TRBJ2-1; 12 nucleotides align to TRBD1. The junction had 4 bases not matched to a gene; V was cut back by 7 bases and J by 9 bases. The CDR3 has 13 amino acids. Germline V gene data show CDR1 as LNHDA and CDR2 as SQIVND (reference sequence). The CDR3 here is CASTGQGAGEQFF. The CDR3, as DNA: TGTGCCAGTACGGGACAGGGGGCAGGTGAGCAGTTCTTC.

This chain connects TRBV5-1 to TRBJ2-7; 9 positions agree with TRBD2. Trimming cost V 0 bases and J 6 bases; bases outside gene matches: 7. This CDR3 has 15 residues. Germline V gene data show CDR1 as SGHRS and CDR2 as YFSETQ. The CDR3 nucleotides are TGCGCCAGCAGCTTGGAGGGCGGGGGGGCCCTCGAGCAGTACTTC. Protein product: CASSLEGGGALEQYF.

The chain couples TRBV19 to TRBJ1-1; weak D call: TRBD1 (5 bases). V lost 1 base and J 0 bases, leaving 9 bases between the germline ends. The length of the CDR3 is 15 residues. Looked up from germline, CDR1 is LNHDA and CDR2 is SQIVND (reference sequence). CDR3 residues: CASSIGYRLNTEAFF. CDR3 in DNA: TGTGCCAGTAGTATAGGCTACAGGCTGAACACTGAAGCTTTCTTT. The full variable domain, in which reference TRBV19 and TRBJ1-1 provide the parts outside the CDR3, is DGGITQSPKYLFRKEGQNVTLSCEQNLNHDAMYWYRQDPGQGLRLIYYSQIVNDFQKGDIAEGYSVSREKKESFPLTVTSAQKNPTAFYLCASSIGYRLNTEAFFGQGTRLTVV.

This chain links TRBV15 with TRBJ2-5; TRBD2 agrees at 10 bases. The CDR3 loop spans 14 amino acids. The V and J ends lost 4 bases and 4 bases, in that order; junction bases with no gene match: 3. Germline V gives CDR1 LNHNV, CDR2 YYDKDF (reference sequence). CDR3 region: CATSTSGGAETQYF. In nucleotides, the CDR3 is TGTGCCACCAGCACGAGCGGGGGGGCAGAGACCCAGTACTTC.

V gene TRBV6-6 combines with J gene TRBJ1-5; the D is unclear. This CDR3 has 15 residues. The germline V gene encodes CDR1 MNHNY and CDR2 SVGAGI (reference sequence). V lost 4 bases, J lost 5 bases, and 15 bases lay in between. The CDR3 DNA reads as TGTGCCAGCAGTTGGTCGGAGGCGGGCTATCAGCCCCAGCATTTT. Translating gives CASSWSEAGYQPQHF.